The entry below gives a single TCR beta chain sequence along with its context. Its specificity is not known. This record comes from a study of blood T cells in healthy people across ages. Study-level results: Per million T cells, TCR beta diversity dropped about linearly as age rose.

A sample-barcoded 5' primer and a J-beta primer mix were used in a second PCR of roughly 6 to 11 cycles. TCRdb analysed the 5' RACE reads with MiXCR anew, one entry per CDR3 protein. This sample yields about a million distinct CDR3 sequences, of which approximately 49% are seen a single time; around 15% belongs to the top ten. The length of the CDR3 is 15 residues. Germline CDR1 is MNHEY and CDR2 is SVGAGI. Trimming left V 6 bases short and J 2 bases short, with 15 bases between. The receptor's source is a man aged 25-40 years in good health. Source material: blood. The chain combines TRBV6-5 with TRBJ2-3; D might be TRBD1 or TRBD2, each matching 6 bases. The CDR3 reads CASSPWGADTDTQYF. CDR3 nucleotide sequence: TGTGCCAGCAGCCCTTGGGGGGCCGACACAGATACGCAGTATTTT.